This T cell receptor (beta chain) was obtained from a study of blood T cell repertoires in COVID-19. Clones were sequenced by immunoSEQ multiplex PCR, and TCRdb holds only the in-frame ones, with some missing. Of some 120,000 clones in the sample, about 70% were seen once. The count of this clone is one. Trimming removed 4 bases from V and 3 bases from J; junction bases left unmatched: 5. CDR1 SGHNT and CDR2 YYREEE come from the germline V gene (reference sequence). The CDR3 is made up of 14 amino acids. The specimen was peripheral blood. The clonotype comes from a woman in her seventies with acute or convalescent COVID-19. The V call is TRBV5-4, the J call TRBJ1-2; 8 nucleotides line up with TRBD1. The chain's CDR3 is CASSQTGAYYGYTF. CDR3 nucleotides: TGTGCCAGCAGCCAGACAGGGGCGTACTATGGCTACACCTTC.